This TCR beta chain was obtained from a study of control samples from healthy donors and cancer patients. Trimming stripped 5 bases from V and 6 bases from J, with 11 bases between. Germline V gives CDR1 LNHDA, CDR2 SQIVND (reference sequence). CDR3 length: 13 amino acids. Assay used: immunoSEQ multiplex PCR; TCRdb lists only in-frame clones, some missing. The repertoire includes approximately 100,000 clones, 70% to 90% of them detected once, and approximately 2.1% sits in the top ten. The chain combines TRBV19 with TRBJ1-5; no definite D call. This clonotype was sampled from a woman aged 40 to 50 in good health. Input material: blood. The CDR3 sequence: CASSSMVGQPQHF. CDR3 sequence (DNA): TGTGCCAGTAGTTCCATGGTAGGTCAGCCCCAGCATTTT.